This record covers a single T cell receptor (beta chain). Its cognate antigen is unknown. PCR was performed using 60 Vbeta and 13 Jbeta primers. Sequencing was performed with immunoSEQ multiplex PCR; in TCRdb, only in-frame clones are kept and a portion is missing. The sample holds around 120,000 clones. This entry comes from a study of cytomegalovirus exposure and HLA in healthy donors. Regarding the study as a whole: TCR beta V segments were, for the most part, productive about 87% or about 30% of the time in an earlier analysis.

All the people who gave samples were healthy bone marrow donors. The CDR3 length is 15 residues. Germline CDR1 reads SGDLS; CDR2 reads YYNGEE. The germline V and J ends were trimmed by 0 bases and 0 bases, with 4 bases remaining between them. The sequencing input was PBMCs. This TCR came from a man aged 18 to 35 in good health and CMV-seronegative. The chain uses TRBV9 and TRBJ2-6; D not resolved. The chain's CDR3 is CASSVGHSGANVLTF. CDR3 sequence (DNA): TGTGCCAGCAGCGTAGGACACTCTGGGGCCAACGTCCTGACTTTC. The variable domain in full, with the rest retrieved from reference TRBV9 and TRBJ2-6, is DSGVTQTPKHLITATGQRVTLRCSPRSGDLSVYWYQQSLDQGLQFLIQYYNGEERAKGNILERFSAQQFPDLHSELNLSSLELGDSALYFCASSVGHSGANVLTFGAGSRLTVL.